This T cell receptor beta chain originates from a study of cytomegalovirus exposure and HLA in healthy donors (TCRdb year 2017). Study-wide context: An earlier analysis of about 560 of the donors reported about 260 Gb of sequence data and 95 million to 120 million unique TCR beta sequences obtained from approximately 180 million T cells. Along with the approximately 700-subject first cohort, a separate validation cohort of over 90 different subjects was used. HLA typing covered class I and class II loci at four-digit resolution. The genetic ancestry cluster associated with self-reported Caucasian donors included over 80% of the 300 to 400 genotyped donors. Among about 360 genotyped donors of the cohort, an average of roughly 240,000 unique TCR beta nucleotide sequences were sequenced per donor, about a sixth of them non-productive. High-throughput TCR immunosequencing, statistical association of individual TCRs with disease status, and machine learning were combined to predict cytomegalovirus infection status. The later analysis used no new phenotypic data to find candidate immune exposures, relying instead on TCR beta sequences and their occurrence across donors. The study was designed to test whether signatures of past pathogen exposure could be identified by cataloging public T cell receptors. In a later genetic analysis, genome-wide SNP genotypes for 398 of the 666 donors were used, and that subset was treated as a discovery cohort. Roughly 320 gigabases of sequencing data and 70 million to 95 million unique TCR sequences made up an early release that covered approximately 620 HLA-typed donors. A later analysis re-examined previously published TCR beta repertoires from just over 650 donors and added high-resolution HLA genotyping to investigate patterns of TCR occurrence. Because of strong linkage in the cohort, a few DR-DQ haplotypes were treated as single units for association and clustering. Every repertoire in the discovery cohort had been generated on one and the same sequencing platform. Typing coverage differed by locus: A, B, C, DRB1 and DQB1 were typed in roughly 620-630 donors, DQA1 in about 510, DPA1 in nearly 610, and DPB1 in roughly 450. The study profiled the T cell repertoires of 666 subjects by immunosequencing and related them to cytomegalovirus serostatus. Alongside the repertoire data, information on donor age, sex, ethnicity and CMV serostatus was compiled. In an earlier analysis of about 590 of the donors, high-throughput TCR beta sequencing was used to judge whether each TCR beta V gene segment behaved as functional or pseudogenic.

On the study overall, not on this receptor specifically: Compared with equally common non-associated chains, HLA-associated TCR beta chains in a later analysis were more clonally expanded and had lower generation probabilities. Strong co-occurrence of HLA alleles, especially DR and DQ, made assigning TCR associations to individual alleles difficult. A later analysis associated 17,000 or so TCR beta sequences with specific HLA alleles at a false discovery rate of 0.05. A later analysis found that TCR association rates varied across HLA loci, with DRB1 alleles showing the most associated TCRs and HLA-C alleles the fewest. In a later analysis, most CMV-associated TCR beta chains were found to appear HLA-restricted, with HLA associations seemingly driven largely by CMV exposure. An earlier analysis of approximately 570 of the donors showed that most TCR beta V segments appeared in productive rearrangements either about 90% or about 30% of the time, which broadly matched IMGT annotations. The only immune exposure information available for the cohort was CMV serostatus. Linkage disequilibrium might explain the correlated functional status among segregating V segments, but an unknown experimental factor could not be ruled out. Because HLA typing was missing for some donors at each locus, association tests included only the typed subset. Sequencing depth was assumed to be roughly uniform across donors in the presence/absence analyses, though that assumption may not hold. This cohort had only TCR beta chains sequenced, and the lack of alpha or paired-chain data limited which features could be detected. The earlier analysis of 450 to 700 of the donors excluded 15 to 20 rarely observed V segments, including chromosome 9 orphons, because counts were too low. In a later genetic analysis, a missense DCLRE1C variant was associated with V-gene and J-gene trimming of TCR beta chains, and the association was replicated in an independent cohort. In a later analysis, several top co-occurrence clusters were reported to appear linked to parvovirus B19, influenza, CMV and Epstein-Barr virus. A further reported finding was that TCR beta sequences accurately predicted the HLA-A and HLA-B alleles for most subjects in the first cohort. The study listed approximately 150 TCR beta chains as associated with cytomegalovirus. Some IMGT-functional V segments, including TRBV6-2 and TRBV6-3, could not be distinguished by the 87-base-pair reads and were therefore excluded. A group of highly shared sequence variants was considered likely to be a technical artifact of the sequencing pipeline. In vitro tests confirmed that a few of the cytomegalovirus-associated TCR beta chains recognize cytomegalovirus antigens. Most TCR sequences were seen in very few donors, while some public TCRs were found in many individuals. The classifier was reported to diagnose cytomegalovirus status with high specificity and sensitivity in both the original cohort and the validation cohort. According to the authors, the approach could potentially be generalized to other disease states and immunological phenotypes. In a later genetic analysis, fewer N-insertions in productive TCRs were reported among donors in an Asian-associated ancestry cluster than the roughly 640-donor mean.

In total, roughly 710 healthy bone marrow donors made up the cohort. At the time of sampling, all cohort members were nominally healthy, though unrecorded immune exposures were likely present. The donor was CMV seronegative and was included in the group of a few hundred seronegative cohort members. A peripheral blood sample was provided by each donor, and peripheral blood mononuclear cells were used for TCR beta sequencing. The Qiagen DNeasy Blood Extraction Kit was used to extract genomic DNA from the blood cell samples. CDR1 is given as SEHNR and CDR2 as FQNEAQ, both from the germline V gene (reference sequence). V lost 8 bases and J lost 1 base; the stretch between them is 18 bases long. The CDR3 holds 16 amino acids from the cysteine to the phenylalanine. Only the CDR3 region is kept as DNA, spanning 48 bases read in frame from base 1. Receptor libraries were prepared by the immunoSEQ multiplex PCR assay. For the multiplex PCR, a mixture combining 60 forward primers for TCR Vbeta segments and 13 reverse primers for TCR Jbeta segments was used. Amplification of the CDR3 region of rearranged TCR beta genes was performed with a multiplex PCR assay on genomic DNA. On the Illumina HiSeq System, the amplified TCR beta libraries were sequenced as 87-base-pair reads. The source study handled its data this way. Across the 700 or so repertoires, a later analysis counted some 81 million unique TCR beta chains, 8.5 million to 12 million of which were shared by at least two donors. A nearest-neighbor algorithm error-corrected the raw reads and collapsed the reads into unique sequences, merging closely related sequences to remove PCR and sequencing errors. CDR3 sequences were aligned to IMGT reference sequences to assign V, D and J gene segments. For a sequence to be retained, a match of at least six nucleotides to both a V gene segment and a J gene segment was required. Rearrangements were classified as productive when the CDR3 lacked stop codons and remained in frame with V and J, and all other rearrangements were classified as non-productive. CDR3 was defined according to IMGT convention as the region running from the second conserved V-encoded cysteine to the conserved J-encoded phenylalanine. In an earlier analysis of approximately 590 of the donors, sequences lacking an unambiguous match to a single V gene segment were excluded. In an earlier analysis of some 590 of the donors, V segments were called functional above 56.7% productive rearrangements and were called segregating when the between-donor standard deviation exceeded 5%. A statistical classification framework was developed to diagnose cytomegalovirus status using the catalog of TCR beta chain sequences. In a later analysis, V and J genes were assigned by comparing TCR nucleotide sequences against IMGT/GENE-DB human TR gene sequences. A later analysis assigned CDR3 sequences and most-parsimonious VDJ recombination scenarios with the TCRdist pipeline. In a later analysis, each TCR beta chain was defined by its CDR3 amino acid sequence together with its V-gene family, and reads without a unique V-gene family were excluded. As a way to deal with suspected cross-contamination and a sequencing artifact, a later analysis dropped roughly 600 nucleotide sequences that were highly shared and had low generation probability. For each public chain, a later analysis derived a clonal expansion index from normalized ranks of inferred template counts within each repertoire. In a later analysis, generation probabilities were computed with a VDJ recombination model fitted to out-of-frame rearrangements, and the resulting probabilities were checked against IGoR. In a later analysis, hypergeometric tests were used to score TCR-TCR, TCR-HLA and TCR-CMV co-occurrence, with a repertoire-size bias correction applied to TCR pairs. A later analysis estimated false discovery rates by permuting HLA or CMV assignments 20 times. In a later analysis, co-occurring TCRs were grouped with DBSCAN, and TCRdist sequence similarity was added when clustering was performed within HLA-allele-positive subsets. Co-occurrence clustering excluded repertoires with fewer than 30,000 or more than 120,000 public chains, plus five with anomalous nucleotide sharing. As stored in TCRdb, this immuneACCESS dataset retains in-frame rearrangements with V and J assigned. A fraction of the clones does not appear; measured against another copy, unresolved V genes explain less than half of the discrepancy, and the remainder lacks a known reason. The V and J calls and the clone size are those of that table, but D and trimming were determined from the DNA. The sample contains more than 140,000 clones, about 80% of them found a single time. The ten top clones hold 0.55% to 0.8% of the sample.

Note on this clone: Its antigen is still unknown. One base away there is no much larger clone; base qualities are not given.

The rearrangement combines TRBV7-9 with TRBJ2-1; TRBD1 is a weak D gene call, 5 bases matching. This clonotype was obtained from a male donor in good health and CMV-seronegative. The sample consisted of PBMCs. DNA sequence: TGTGCCAGCGGCAACGTCAGGGTATATTCCTACAATGAGCAGTTCTTC. Translated, it gives CASGNVRVYSYNEQFF. With the rest looked up from the reference TRBV7-9 and TRBJ2-1 genes rather than sequenced, the full variable domain is DTGVSQNPRHKITKRGQNVTFRCDPISEHNRLYWYRQTLGQGPEFLTYFQNEAQLEKSRLLSDRFSAERPKGSFSTLEIQRTEQGDSAMYLCASGNVRVYSYNEQFFGPGTRLTVL.